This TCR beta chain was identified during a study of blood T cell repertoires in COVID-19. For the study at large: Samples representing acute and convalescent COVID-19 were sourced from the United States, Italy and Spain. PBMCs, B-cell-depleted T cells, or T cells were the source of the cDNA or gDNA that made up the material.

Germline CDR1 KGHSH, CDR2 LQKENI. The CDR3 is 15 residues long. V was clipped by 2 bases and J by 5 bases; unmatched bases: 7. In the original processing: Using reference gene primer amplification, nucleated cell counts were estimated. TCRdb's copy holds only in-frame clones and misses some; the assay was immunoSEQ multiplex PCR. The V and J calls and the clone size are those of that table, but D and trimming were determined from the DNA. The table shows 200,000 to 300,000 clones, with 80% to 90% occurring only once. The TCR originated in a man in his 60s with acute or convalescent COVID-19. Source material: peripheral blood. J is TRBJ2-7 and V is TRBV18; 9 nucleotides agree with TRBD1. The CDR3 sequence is CASSPGTGQSNEQYF. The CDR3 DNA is TGTGCCAGCTCACCAGGGACAGGGCAAAGCAACGAGCAGTACTTC.